This T cell receptor (beta chain) appears in the sequencing data of a study of T cells in localized non-small cell lung cancer. Method: immunoSEQ multiplex PCR; TCRdb's copy keeps in-frame clones and lacks some. The table includes roughly 2,500 clones, under 25% detected once. Germline V lookup: CDR1 SGHNT, CDR2 YENEEA. This CDR3 region has 18 residues. Trimming took 4 bases from V and 3 from J; bases not matched to a gene: 18. The sample consisted of lung tumor tissue, taken before any cancer treatment. The origin of this receptor is a male donor aged 60 or older with stage I lung adenocarcinoma. The chain joins TRBV11-3 to TRBJ2-7, with 7 nucleotides matching TRBD2. CDR3 sequence (DNA): TGTGCCAGCAGCTCTCCGAAAACACCCGGGGGAGGGTACTACGAGCAGTACTTC. Its protein product is CASSSPKTPGGGYYEQYF.